This TCR beta chain was captured in a study of blood T cell repertoires in COVID-19. The overall study: PBMCs, B-cell-depleted T cells, or T cells provided the cDNA or gDNA that made up the material.

In the source study's methods: Nucleated cell counts were estimated from reference gene primer amplification. TCRdb's copy holds only in-frame clones and misses some; the assay was immunoSEQ multiplex PCR. V and J calls and clone size are as listed in that table; D and trimming were resolved from the DNA. The data contain about 170,000 clones, 85% to 90% of them singletons. This clone was seen only a few times. The V and J ends lost 3 bases and 1 base respectively, with 6 bases between them. The germline V gene encodes CDR1 LGHNT and CDR2 FRNRAP. The CDR3 is 14 residues long. This chain links TRBV12-5 with TRBJ2-2; D may be TRBD1 (5 bases). Sample: peripheral blood. The source is a woman between 55 and 75 years old with COVID-19, enrolled during active disease. The CDR3 DNA sequence: TGTGCTAGTGGTTTACAGGAGAACACCGGGGAGCTGTTTTTT. Translation: CASGLQENTGELFF. The full variable domain, in which reference TRBV12-5 and TRBJ2-2 provide the parts outside the CDR3, is DARVTQTPRHKVTEMGQEVTMRCQPILGHNTVFWYRQTMMQGLELLAYFRNRAPLDDSGMPKDRFSAEMPDATLATLKIQPSEPRDSAVYFCASGLQENTGELFFGEGSRLTVL.